A single sample is the source of the 9 T cell receptor beta chains below, sequenced in a study of early T cells in non-severe SARS-CoV-2 infection. From the 5' RACE reads, TCRdb called clonotypes with MiXCR, one entry per CDR3 protein. The sample has 70,000 to 95,000 distinct CDR3 sequences, more than 9% seen once; the top ten hold approximately 5%. Sequenced material: whole blood. All receptors come from an adult who was a healthcare worker with PCR-confirmed SARS-CoV-2 infection or an uninfected control (not recorded which).

In its sample, this clonotype was seen many times. The chain carries TRBV20-1 and TRBJ2-1, with D possibly matching TRBD2 (5 bases). The CDR3 spans 15 residues. V shed 0 bases and J shed 7 bases, with 16 bases lying between them. Germline CDR1 is DFQATT and CDR2 is SNEGSKA (reference sequence). CDR3 nucleotides: TGCAGTGCTAGAGATTGGGGAGTAGTTGGTAATGAGCAGTTCTTC. Protein: CSARDWGVVGNEQFF.

In this sample, this clonotype turned up a few times. CDR3 DNA sequence: TGCGCCAGCAGCTTGGGATCGGGGGCGCGTTTTTTTTCGACTGAAGCTTTCTTT. Residues: CASSLGSGARFFSTEAFF. The chain is built from TRBV5-1 and TRBJ1-1, with a weak D call TRBD1 (6 bases). The CDR3 has 18 amino acids. The V gene lost 0 bases and the J gene lost 5 bases, with 23 bases spanning the gap. Germline V CDR1 and CDR2: SGHRS, YFSETQ.

The CDR3 coding sequence is TGTGCCAGCAGCTTAGAAGCGGAGACGAATGGTGAGCAGTTCTTC. Translated, it gives CASSLEAETNGEQFF. The chain carries TRBV7-6 and TRBJ2-1; D is possibly TRBD2 (5 bases). CDR3 length equals 15 residues. V lost 1 base and J 9 bases, leaving 16 bases between the germline ends. Germline loops: CDR1 SGHVS, CDR2 FNYEAQ. Full variable domain (rest looked up from reference TRBV7-6 and TRBJ2-1): GAGVSQSPRYKVTKRGQDVALRCDPISGHVSLYWYRQALGQGPEFLTYFNYEAQQDKSGLPNDRFSAERPEGSISTLTIQRTEQRDSAMYRCASSLEAETNGEQFFGPGTRLTVL.

This clonotype was detected only a few times. The chain employs TRBV5-1 and TRBJ2-1; D uncertain. Trimming removed 2 bases at V and 7 bases at J, with 7 bases between. CDR1 and CDR2 from the germline V gene are SGHRS and YFSETQ. This CDR3 has 12 residues. The CDR3 sequence is CASSFEGNEQFF. The CDR3 DNA reads TGCGCCAGCAGCTTTGAAGGGAATGAGCAGTTCTTC.

This clonotype was counted at least ten times. This chain uses TRBV4-1 with TRBJ1-2; possibly TRBD1 for D (6 bases). The CDR3 sequence is 17 residues long. The germline V gene encodes CDR1 MGHRA and CDR2 YSYEKL. V was cut by 0 bases and J by 2 bases, with 16 bases left in between. Here the CDR3 reads CASSQDPGWDTNYGYTF. The CDR3 DNA reads TGCGCCAGCAGCCAAGATCCGGGGTGGGACACGAACTATGGCTACACCTTC.

This clonotype was counted ten times or more. The CDR3 is CASNPDGNSPLHF. CDR3 in DNA: TGTGCCAGCAACCCTGACGGAAATTCACCCCTCCACTTT. This chain links TRBV9 with TRBJ1-6; D ambiguous. CDR3 length: 13 amino acids. Germline V gene lookup returns CDR1 SGDLS and CDR2 YYNGEE. The V gene lost 6 bases and the J gene lost 7 bases, with 11 bases spanning the gap.

V usage is TRBV10-3 and J usage is TRBJ2-3; no reliable D call. The germline V gene has CDR1 ENHRY and CDR2 SYGVKD. CDR3 size: 16 residues. V lost 8 bases and J lost 2, with 20 bases in between. In DNA form, the CDR3 reads TGTGCCATCGCACCAGGTGTGCCCCGCCCCACAGATACGCAGTATTTT. Amino acids: CAIAPGVPRPTDTQYF.

This clonotype was recorded at least ten times. CDR3 DNA: TGTGCCAGCAGTTACCGACTTAGCACAGATACGCAGTATTTT. It translates to CASSYRLSTDTQYF. The V gene is TRBV6-5, the J gene TRBJ2-3; the D is unclear. The CDR3 runs 14 residues. Germline V gene sequence: CDR1 MNHEY, CDR2 SVGAGI. Trimming took 2 bases from V and 0 from J, leaving 6 bases between them.

This clonotype was counted many times. V and J are TRBV12-3 or TRBV12-4 and TRBJ2-2; 7 bases are shared with TRBD1. The CDR3 has 14 residues. Unmatched junction bases numbered 6, after V lost 6 bases and J lost 5 bases. The CDR3 bases are TGTGCCAGCAGCCCACAGGGGTGGACCGGGGAGCTGTTTTTT. Residues: CASSPQGWTGELFF.